A selection of T cell receptor beta chains follows, all from one sample in a study of cytomegalovirus exposure and HLA in healthy donors. Sequencing was performed with immunoSEQ multiplex PCR; in TCRdb, only in-frame clones are kept and a portion is missing. The sample has around 220,000 clones; around 88% are singletons. Specimen: PBMCs. All receptors derive from a woman under 30 in good health and CMV-seronegative. Both conserved end residues are part of each CDR3. Clone size is shown for a subset of rows, as once, few, many or a class of expanded clone.

J,V,size,CDR3
TRBJ1-2,TRBV28,-,CASSPPGQGPGYTF
TRBJ1-1,TRBV6-4,-,CARTFEAFF
TRBJ1-2,TRBV28,-,CASSLLSRYYGYTF
TRBJ1-2,TRBV5-5,-,CASSLEGIYGYTF
TRBJ1-1,TRBV2,few,CASRTTGGKYEAFF
TRBJ2-5,TRBV19,-,CASGTSGNQETQYF
TRBJ2-1,TRBV4-1,-,CASSQGQGNSYNEQFF
TRBJ2-7,TRBV19,-,CASSVAGVREQYF
TRBJ1-2,TRBV18,-,CASSPRADRRKYYGYTF
TRBJ2-1,TRBV27,-,CASSYAGLDEQFF
TRBJ2-7,TRBV2,-,CASRVQGAGEQYF
TRBJ1-1,TRBV5-1,few,CASSPGTGNTEAFF
TRBJ2-3,TRBV15,-,CATSRSGTRDTDTQYF
TRBJ2-2,TRBV5-6,few,CASSLVMPQREGSTGELFF
TRBJ2-1,TRBV19,once,CASSIGLAGAANEQFF
TRBJ1-1,TRBV11-3,once,CASSLRDRVNTEAFF
TRBJ2-7,TRBV7-8,-,CASSSGTLIPYEQYF
TRBJ2-7,TRBV2,-,CASSVDRVVHEQYF
TRBJ2-7,TRBV19,-,CASSISDGWRSYEQYF
TRBJ2-7,TRBV25-1,-,CASSEAGEQYF
TRBJ2-1,TRBV4-1,-,CASSQTTPYNEQFF
TRBJ2-6,TRBV7-6,-,CASSFRSHSGANVLTF
TRBJ1-1,TRBV15,-,CATSSPLTVEAFF
TRBJ2-3,TRBV5-1,-,CASSLDAAPTDTQYF
TRBJ2-1,TRBV7-2,-,CASSHSKGQGQFF
TRBJ2-7,TRBV7-9,once,CASSPPLGRQGSAEQYF
TRBJ2-3,TRBV15,once,CATSREASVDTQYF
TRBJ2-5,TRBV18,-,CASSPPPGSGETQYF
TRBJ1-2,TRBV7-2,-,CASSLDRKNYGYTF
TRBJ1-2,TRBV28,-,CASSLTGPVYGYTF
TRBJ2-7,TRBV28,-,CASSLGQMAEQYF
TRBJ2-7,TRBV6-1,-,CASSAKGQGALGEQYF
TRBJ2-7,TRBV19,-,CASSIRGPSYEQYF
TRBJ2-7,TRBV27,-,CASSFRTSKTYEQYF
TRBJ1-4,TRBV28,-,CASSLAGGNEKLFF
TRBJ2-5,TRBV4-1,-,CASSRLIGGTGRETQYF